A single TCR beta chain is shown here with its context. The target antigen is unknown. This sample stems from a study of shared clonotypes between healthy human individuals. Study-level findings and limits: Larger estimated richness was generally seen in naive subsets than in memory subsets. Clonotypes that were shared across a few donors made up roughly 5% of naive CD4 clonotypes.

Terminally differentiated effector memory CD45RA+ cells were left out of the naive CD8 fraction, which was CD45RO-negative and positively selected for CCR7. V was shortened by 4 bases and J by 9 bases, with 11 bases between the two germline ends. The CDR3 is 12 amino acids. Germline V gene lookup returns CDR1 SGHDT and CDR2 YYEEEE. Assay used: immunoSEQ multiplex PCR; TCRdb lists only in-frame clones, some missing. The data hold about 590,000 clones, with about 95% observed a single time. This chain joins TRBV5-6 and TRBJ2-1; tentatively, D is TRBD1 or TRBD2 (6 bases each). Sequenced input: naive CD8+ T cells sorted from blood. This TCR was recovered from a woman aged 30 to 39 in good health. In DNA form, the CDR3 reads TGTGCCAGCAGCCCAGGAGGGGGTGAGCAGTTCTTC. Translating gives CASSPGGGEQFF.